Detailed here is one TCR beta chain. Its antigen is still unknown. This entry comes from a study of cytomegalovirus exposure and HLA in healthy donors. PCR used 60 Vbeta primers and 13 Jbeta primers. Method: immunoSEQ multiplex PCR; TCRdb's copy keeps in-frame clones and lacks some. Altogether roughly 130,000 clones are present, 80% to 90% being singletons, with the ten largest covering about 11%. CDR3 length equals 14 residues. Notes on the study in general: The productive fraction for most TCR beta V segments was about 87% or about 30% in an earlier analysis. TCR beta V- and J-gene trimming was later associated with a missense DCLRE1C variant.

The sequenced material came from PBMCs. This TCR was recovered from a male donor in good health and CMV-seropositive. This rearrangement joins TRBV21-1 to TRBJ2-7; the table's D call, TRBD2, was not checked against the DNA. TRBV21-1 is classified as a pseudogene. CDR3: CASTRGATTYEQYF. In nucleotides, the CDR3 is TGTGCCAGCACCCGGGGGGCAACCACCTACGAGCAGTACTTC.